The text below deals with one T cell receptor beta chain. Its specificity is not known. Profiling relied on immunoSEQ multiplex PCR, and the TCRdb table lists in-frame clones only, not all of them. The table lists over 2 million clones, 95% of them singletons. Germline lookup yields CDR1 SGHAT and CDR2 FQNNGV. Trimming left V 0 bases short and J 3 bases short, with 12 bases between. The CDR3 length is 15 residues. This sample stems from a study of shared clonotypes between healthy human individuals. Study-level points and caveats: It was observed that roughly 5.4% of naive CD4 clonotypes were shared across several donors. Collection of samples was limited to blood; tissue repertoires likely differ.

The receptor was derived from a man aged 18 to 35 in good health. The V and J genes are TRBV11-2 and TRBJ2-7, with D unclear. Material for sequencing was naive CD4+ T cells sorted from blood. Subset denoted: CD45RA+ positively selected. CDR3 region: CASSLEGQEIYEQYF. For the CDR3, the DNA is TGTGCCAGCAGCTTAGAAGGTCAGGAGATCTACGAGCAGTACTTC. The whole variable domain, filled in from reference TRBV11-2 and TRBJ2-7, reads EAGVAQSPRYKIIEKRQSVAFWCNPISGHATLYWYQQILGQGPKLLIQFQNNGVVDDSQLPKDRFSAERLKGVDSTLKIQPAKLEDSAVYLCASSLEGQEIYEQYFGPGTRLTVT.